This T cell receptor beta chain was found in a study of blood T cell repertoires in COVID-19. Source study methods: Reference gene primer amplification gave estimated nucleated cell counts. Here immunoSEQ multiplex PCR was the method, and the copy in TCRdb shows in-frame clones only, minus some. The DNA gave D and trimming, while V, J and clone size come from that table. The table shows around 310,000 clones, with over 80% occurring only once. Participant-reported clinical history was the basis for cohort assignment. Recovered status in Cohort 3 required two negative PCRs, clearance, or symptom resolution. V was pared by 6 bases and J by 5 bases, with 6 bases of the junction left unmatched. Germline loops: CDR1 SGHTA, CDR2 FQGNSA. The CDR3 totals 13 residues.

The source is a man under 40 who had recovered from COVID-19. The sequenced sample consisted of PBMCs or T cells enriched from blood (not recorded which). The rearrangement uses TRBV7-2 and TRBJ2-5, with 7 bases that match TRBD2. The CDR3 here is CASRRTRAETQYF. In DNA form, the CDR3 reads TGTGCCAGCAGGAGGACTAGAGCGGAGACCCAGTACTTC.